This is a list of T cell receptor beta chains from one sample in a study of T cell responses to AZD1222 COVID-19 vaccine. The protocol was immunoSEQ multiplex PCR, while the TCRdb copy is restricted to in-frame clones and leaves out a portion. The table shows 90,000 to 120,000 clones, with roughly 90% occurring only once. The sample was peripheral blood, taken on day 0 of AZD1222 vaccination. Source of these receptors: an adult in good health. The CDR3 runs from the conserved cysteine through the conserved F or W. D genes are given only for firm matches. Not all rows give a size; the values are once, few, many and, for expanded clones, a class.

TRBJ1-5 TRBV5-1 NA NA CASSVDPRDQPQHF TGCGCCAGCAGCGTAGATCCGAGGGATCAGCCCCAGCATTTT
TRBJ1-1 TRBV28 NA NA CASKGQVEAFF TGTGCCAGCAAGGGCCAAGTCGAAGCTTTCTTT
TRBJ1-6 TRBV24-1 NA NA CATRGPKENSPLHF TGTGCCACCAGGGGACCGAAAGAGAATTCACCCCTCCACTTT
TRBJ2-7 TRBV6-1 NA TRBD2 CASSEQLAESYEQYF TGTGCCAGCAGTGAGCAACTAGCGGAATCCTACGAGCAGTACTTC
TRBJ2-1 TRBV13 NA TRBD1 CASSLFGQGSNEQFF TGTGCCAGCAGCTTATTCGGACAGGGGAGTAATGAGCAGTTCTTC
TRBJ2-3 TRBV5-8 NA NA CASSMGASISTDTQYF TGTGCCAGCAGCATGGGAGCTAGCATAAGCACAGATACGCAGTATTTT
TRBJ2-1 TRBV5-1 NA TRBD1 CASSSGQGVRQEQFF TGCGCCAGCAGCTCGGGACAGGGGGTGAGGCAGGAGCAGTTCTTC
TRBJ2-7 TRBV27 NA NA CASSHERGSEQYF TGTGCCAGCAGCCACGAGAGGGGCAGCGAGCAGTACTTC
TRBJ2-3 TRBV7-3 NA NA CASSLTTPPDGGTQYF TGTGCCAGCAGCTTAACTACCCCCCCCGACGGCGGTACGCAGTATTTT
TRBJ2-1 TRBV2 once TRBD2 CASKLAGDFYNEQFF TGTGCCAGCAAACTAGCGGGAGATTTTTACAATGAGCAGTTCTTC
TRBJ2-1 TRBV28 NA TRBD2 CASTQHGASGSYNEQFF TGTGCCAGCACCCAACATGGGGCTAGCGGGAGCTACAATGAGCAGTTCTTC
TRBJ2-7 TRBV7-6 NA TRBD1 CASSRPGTGDPYEQYF TGTGCCAGCAGCCGCCCCGGGACAGGGGACCCCTACGAGCAGTACTTC
TRBJ2-1 TRBV5-1 once NA CASSLGQEGDEQFF TGCGCCAGCAGCTTGGGACAGGAAGGGGATGAGCAGTTCTTC
TRBJ1-1 TRBV11-3 NA NA CASSLRGTPGPEAFF TGTGCCAGCAGCTTACGAGGGACGCCGGGGCCTGAAGCTTTCTTT
TRBJ2-3 TRBV5-1 NA NA CASSLESDTQYF TGCGCCAGCAGCTTGGAGTCAGATACGCAGTATTTT
TRBJ2-2 TRBV24-1 NA TRBD2 CATSDWTSTGELFF TGTGCCACCAGTGATTGGACTAGCACCGGGGAGCTGTTTTTT
TRBJ2-7 TRBV29-1 NA NA CSVGTLISYEQYF TGCAGCGTCGGGACTCTCATCTCCTACGAGCAGTACTTC
TRBJ1-1 TRBV6-2/TRBV6-3 NA NA CASSRPTAGAEAFF TGTGCCAGCAGCCGACCGACAGCCGGGGCTGAAGCTTTCTTT
TRBJ2-7 TRBV18 NA TRBD2 CASSYGLADLYEQYF TGTGCCAGCTCATACGGACTAGCGGATCTCTACGAGCAGTACTTC
TRBJ2-1 TRBV19 many NA CASSIELAGEQFF TGTGCCAGTAGTATAGAGCTAGCTGGTGAGCAGTTCTTC
TRBJ2-2 TRBV6-4 NA NA CASSDTDTGELFF TGTGCCAGCAGTGACACCGACACCGGGGAGCTGTTTTTT
TRBJ2-7 TRBV5-1 NA NA CASSLDAQSYEQYF TGCGCCAGCAGCTTGGACGCCCAATCCTACGAGCAGTACTTC
TRBJ2-7 TRBV6-6 NA NA CASSGLSYEQYF TGTGCCAGCAGTGGACTATCCTACGAGCAGTACTTC
TRBJ2-7 TRBV30 NA TRBD2 CAWTGGVEQYF TGTGCCTGGACCGGGGGGGTTGAGCAGTACTTC
TRBJ1-4 TRBV10-3 NA NA CAISRGLNEKLFF TGTGCCATCAGTAGAGGGCTTAATGAAAAACTGTTTTTT
TRBJ2-1 TRBV12-5 few TRBD2 CASGPGLAGVYEQFF TGTGCTAGTGGACCGGGACTAGCGGGAGTATATGAGCAGTTCTTC
TRBJ2-2 TRBV5-6 NA NA CASSPGISPDTGELFF TGTGCCAGCAGCCCCGGTATCTCCCCTGACACCGGGGAGCTGTTTTTT
TRBJ2-1 TRBV4-2 NA TRBD1 CASSQDWTGGPYNEQFF TGTGCCAGCAGCCAAGATTGGACAGGGGGCCCCTACAATGAGCAGTTCTTC
TRBJ1-2 TRBV19 NA TRBD1 CASSTRTGISDGYTF TGTGCCAGTAGTACTCGGACAGGGATTAGCGATGGCTACACCTTC
TRBJ1-5 TRBV21-1 NA NA CASREGGCQPQHF TGTGCCAGCAGGGAAGGGGGGTGTCAGCCCCAGCATTTT
TRBJ1-4 TRBV15 NA NA CATSRDGGANEKLFF TGTGCCACCAGCAGAGATGGGGGGGCTAATGAAAAACTGTTTTTT
TRBJ1-2 TRBV20-1 NA NA CRYGSNYGYTF TGCAGGTACGGTTCGAACTATGGCTACACCTTC
TRBJ2-1 TRBV18 NA NA CASSPRRDGYNEQFF TGTGCCAGCTCACCACGCCGGGACGGCTACAATGAGCAGTTCTTC
TRBJ2-3 TRBV5-1 NA NA CASSRTQVGYSTDTQYF TGCGCCAGCAGCCGAACACAGGTGGGCTATAGCACAGATACGCAGTATTTT
TRBJ1-5 TRBV9 NA NA CASSPDPGGNQPQHF TGTGCCAGCAGCCCGGACCCCGGGGGCAATCAGCCCCAGCATTTT
TRBJ1-4 TRBV5-1 NA TRBD1 CASSDGTALEKLFF TGCGCCAGCAGCGACGGGACAGCGTTAGAAAAACTGTTTTTT
TRBJ2-1 TRBV21-1 once NA CASSKPVRQYNEQFF TGTGCCAGCAGCAAGCCCGTAAGACAGTACAATGAGCAGTTCTTC
TRBJ1-6 TRBV28 NA TRBD1 CASSPTGARHNSPLHF TGTGCCAGCAGTCCGACAGGGGCCCGGCATAATTCACCCCTCCACTTT
TRBJ1-6 TRBV7-3 NA TRBD1 CASSSTGGSSPLHF TGTGCCAGCAGCTCGACAGGGGGCTCTTCACCCCTCCACTTT
TRBJ2-6 TRBV9 once TRBD1 CASSVGDRGAGANVLTF TGTGCCAGCAGCGTAGGGGACAGGGGGGCTGGGGCCAACGTCCTGACTTTC
TRBJ2-2 TRBV12-5 once TRBD2 CASGLVLWGERTSGRAGELFF TGTGCTAGTGGTTTGGTACTTTGGGGGGAAAGGACTAGCGGGAGGGCCGGGGAGCTGTTTTTT
TRBJ1-5 TRBV5-5 NA TRBD1 CASSLGQFSNQPQHF TGTGCCAGCAGCCTGGGACAGTTCAGCAATCAGCCCCAGCATTTT
TRBJ2-7 TRBV5-4 NA NA CASSSRTGSYEQYF TGTGCCAGCAGCTCTCGGACGGGATCCTACGAGCAGTACTTC
TRBJ2-4 TRBV7-8 NA NA CASSFEPGATQRNKNIQYF TGTGCCAGCAGCTTTGAGCCAGGGGCAACCCAGAGGAACAAAAACATTCAGTACTTC
TRBJ1-5 TRBV2 NA TRBD1 CASTGTGGNQPQHF TGTGCCAGCACTGGCACAGGGGGCAATCAGCCCCAGCATTTT
TRBJ2-7 TRBV4-2 few NA CASSHPWQAKHPEQYF TGTGCCAGCAGCCACCCTTGGCAGGCGAAGCATCCCGAGCAGTACTTC
TRBJ1-3 TRBV6-5 NA NA CASSYGRPGNTIYF TGTGCCAGCAGTTACGGGAGGCCTGGAAACACCATATATTTT
TRBJ2-7 TRBV13 NA TRBD2 CASGDQTGLAGGGFSYEQYF TGTGCCAGCGGCGACCAAACGGGACTAGCGGGAGGGGGCTTTTCCTACGAGCAGTACTTC